This T cell receptor beta chain was retrieved from a study of blood T cell repertoires in COVID-19. Study context: Samples of COVID-19 (acute and convalescent) were obtained from the United States, Italy and Spain. PBMCs, B-cell-depleted T cells, or T cells were the source of the cDNA or gDNA that made up the material.

The CDR3 covers 14 residues. The V gene lost 4 bases and the J gene lost 1 base, with 11 bases spanning the gap. Germline V gene data show CDR1 as SGHRS and CDR2 as YFSETQ. Study processing details: Estimation of nucleated cell counts relied on the amplification of reference gene primers. Produced via immunoSEQ multiplex PCR; TCRdb's table is partial and in-frame only. From that table come the V and J calls and clone size; the DNA was used to work out D and trimming. The repertoire holds 30,000 to 40,000 clones, with around nine tenths as singletons. The sample comprised peripheral blood. V is TRBV5-1 and J is TRBJ1-1; no clear D. The sequence derives from a human donor with active COVID-19. The donor label of this sample is uncertain. CDR3 loop: CASSQDLRNTEAFF. The CDR3, as DNA: TGCGCCAGCAGCCAAGATCTGAGGAACACTGAAGCTTTCTTT.